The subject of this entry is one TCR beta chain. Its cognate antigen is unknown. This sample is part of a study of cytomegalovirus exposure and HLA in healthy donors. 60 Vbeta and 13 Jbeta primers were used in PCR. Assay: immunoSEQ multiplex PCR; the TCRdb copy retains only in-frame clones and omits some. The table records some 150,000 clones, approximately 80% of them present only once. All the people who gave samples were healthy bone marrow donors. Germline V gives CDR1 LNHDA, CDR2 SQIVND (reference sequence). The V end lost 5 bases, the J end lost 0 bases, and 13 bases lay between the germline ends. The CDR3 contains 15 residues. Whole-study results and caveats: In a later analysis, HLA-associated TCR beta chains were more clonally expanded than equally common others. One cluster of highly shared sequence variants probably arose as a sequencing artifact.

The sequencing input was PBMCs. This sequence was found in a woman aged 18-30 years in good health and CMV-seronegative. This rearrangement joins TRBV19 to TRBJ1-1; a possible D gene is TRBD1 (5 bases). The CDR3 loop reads CASSPRGRVNTEAFF. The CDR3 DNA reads TGTGCCAGTAGTCCCCGAGGCAGGGTGAACACTGAAGCTTTCTTT.